Below, 4 T cell receptor beta chains from the same sample are listed, as sequenced in a study of blood T cell repertoires in COVID-19. The repertoire was sequenced with immunoSEQ multiplex PCR; TCRdb's copy has only in-frame clones and lacks some. The sample holds about 270,000 clones; about nine tenths are singletons and the top ten take around 15%. The sample taken for sequencing was PBMCs or T cells enriched from blood (not recorded which). The receptors were gathered from a man between 18 and 35 years old who had recovered from COVID-19.

This clone was detected only a few times. The J gene is TRBJ1-6, the V gene TRBV15; no definite D call. The CDR3 has 15 amino acids. Trimming took off 3 bases at V and 7 bases at J, with 13 bases between the two ends. CDR1 is LNHNV, CDR2 YYDKDF, per germline (reference sequence). The CDR3 sequence: CATSRSGIGNSPLHF. The CDR3 DNA reads as TGTGCCACCAGCAGGAGCGGGATAGGGAATTCACCCCTCCACTTT.

This chain links TRBV6-1 with TRBJ2-7; no firm D call. V shed 7 bases and J shed 0 bases, with 10 bases lying between them. The CDR3 covers 13 residues. From germline, CDR1 is MNHNS and CDR2 SASEGT. Written as DNA, the CDR3 is TGTGCCAGCAATTCCTTGTCCTCCTACGAGCAGTACTTC. Translating it yields CASNSLSSYEQYF.

CDR3: CASSLLSNYGYTF. In DNA form, the CDR3 reads TGTGCCAGCAGCTTACTGTCTAACTATGGCTACACCTTC. The chain combines TRBV7-9 with TRBJ1-2, with unresolved D. The V gene lost 2 bases and the J gene lost 0 bases, with 4 bases spanning the gap. This CDR3 has 13 residues. Germline V CDR1 and CDR2: SEHNR, FQNEAQ (reference sequence).

The chain joins TRBV28 to TRBJ1-2, with D uncertain. Per germline, CDR1 MDHEN and CDR2 SYDVKM. Trimming pared 3 bases from V and 4 bases from J, leaving 21 bases between. The CDR3 covers 17 residues. Here the CDR3 DNA reads TGTGCCAGCAGTTTCTCCGCTTCTCTCGGACTCAGCTATGGCTACACCTTC. It is translated as CASSFSASLGLSYGYTF.